What follows is one TCR beta chain and its context. Its specificity is not known. Antigen-specific CD4+ T cells expanded by the ViraFEST assay with viral peptide pools were then sequenced. Following culture for nine to ten days, CD4+ T cells were isolated. Nucleocapsid antibodies stayed negative before and after vaccination, showing no earlier SARS-CoV-2 infection. Sequencing used immunoSEQ multiplex PCR; TCRdb keeps in-frame clones, though not all of them. The data hold approximately 87,000 clones, with around 70% observed a single time. The sample originates from a study of vaccination effects on CD4 cells after COVID-19. This CDR3 has 14 residues. Germline V gene data show CDR1 as KGHSH and CDR2 as LQKENI. The V end lost 1 base, the J end lost 4 bases, and 8 bases lay between the germline ends.

The sample was CD4+ T cells from PBMCs cultured with HCoV-229E spike peptides, taken before COVID-19 vaccination. The chain couples TRBV18 to TRBJ1-5; a possible D gene is TRBD1 (6 bases). This receptor was taken from a human donor who received a COVID-19 vaccine. The CDR3, as DNA: TGTGCCAGCTCACCACAGGGGGTGAATCAGCCCCAGCATTTT. Translating it yields CASSPQGVNQPQHF. The whole variable domain, remainder taken from reference TRBV18 and TRBJ1-5, is NAGVMQNPRHLVRRRGQEARLRCSPMKGHSHVYWYRQLPEEGLKFMVYLQKENIIDESGMPKERFSAEFPKEGPSILRIQQVVRGDSAAYFCASSPQGVNQPQHFGDGTRLSIL.